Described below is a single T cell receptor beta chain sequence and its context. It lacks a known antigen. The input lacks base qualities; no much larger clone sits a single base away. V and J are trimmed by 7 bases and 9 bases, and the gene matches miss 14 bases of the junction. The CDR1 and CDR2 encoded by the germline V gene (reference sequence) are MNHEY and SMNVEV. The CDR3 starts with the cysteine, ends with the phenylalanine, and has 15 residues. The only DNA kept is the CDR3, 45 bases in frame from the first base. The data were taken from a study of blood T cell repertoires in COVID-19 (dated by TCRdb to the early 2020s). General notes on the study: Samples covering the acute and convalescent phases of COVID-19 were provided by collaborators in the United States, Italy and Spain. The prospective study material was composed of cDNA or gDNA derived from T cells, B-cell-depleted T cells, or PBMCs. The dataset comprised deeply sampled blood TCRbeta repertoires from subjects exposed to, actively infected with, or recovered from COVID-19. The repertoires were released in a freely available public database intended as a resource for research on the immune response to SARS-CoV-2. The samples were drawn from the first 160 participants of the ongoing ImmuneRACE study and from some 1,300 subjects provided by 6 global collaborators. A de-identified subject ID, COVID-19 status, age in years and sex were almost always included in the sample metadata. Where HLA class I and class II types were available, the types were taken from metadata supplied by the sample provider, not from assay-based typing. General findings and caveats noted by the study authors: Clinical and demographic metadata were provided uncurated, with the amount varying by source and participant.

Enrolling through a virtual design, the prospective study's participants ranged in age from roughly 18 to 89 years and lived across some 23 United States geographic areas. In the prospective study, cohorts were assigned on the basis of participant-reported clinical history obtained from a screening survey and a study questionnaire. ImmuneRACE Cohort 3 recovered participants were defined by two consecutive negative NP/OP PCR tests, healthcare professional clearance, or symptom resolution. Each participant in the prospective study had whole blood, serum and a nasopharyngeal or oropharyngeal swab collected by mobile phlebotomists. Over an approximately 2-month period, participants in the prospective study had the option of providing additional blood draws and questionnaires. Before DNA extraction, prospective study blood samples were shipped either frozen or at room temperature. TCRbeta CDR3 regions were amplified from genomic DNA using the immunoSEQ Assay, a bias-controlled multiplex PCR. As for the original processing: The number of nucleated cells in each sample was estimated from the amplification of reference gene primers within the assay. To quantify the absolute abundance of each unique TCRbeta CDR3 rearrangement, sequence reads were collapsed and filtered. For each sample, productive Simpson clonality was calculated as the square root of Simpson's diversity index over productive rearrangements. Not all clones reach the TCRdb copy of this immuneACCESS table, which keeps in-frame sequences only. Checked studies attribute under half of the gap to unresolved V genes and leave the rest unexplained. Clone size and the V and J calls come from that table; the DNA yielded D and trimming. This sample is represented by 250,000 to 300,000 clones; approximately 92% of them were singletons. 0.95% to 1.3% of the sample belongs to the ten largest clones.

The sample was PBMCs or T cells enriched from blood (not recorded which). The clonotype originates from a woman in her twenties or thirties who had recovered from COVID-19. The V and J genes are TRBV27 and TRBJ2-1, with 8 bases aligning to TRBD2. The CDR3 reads CASNVGGRITSEQFF. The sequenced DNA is TGTGCCAGCAATGTCGGCGGGAGGATTACGAGTGAGCAGTTCTTC.